This record covers a single TCR beta chain. In the authors' methods: The authors estimated nucleated cell counts from reference gene primer amplification. TCRdb keeps only in-frame clones here, not all; method: immunoSEQ multiplex PCR. The DNA gave D and trimming, while V, J and clone size come from that table. The sample includes 200,000 to 250,000 clones, approximately 82% of them seen just once. This record comes from a study of blood T cell repertoires in COVID-19. Study background: From T cells, B-cell-depleted T cells, or PBMCs came the material, which was cDNA or gDNA.

Germline V gene data show CDR1 as MNHEY and CDR2 as SVGAGI. This CDR3 has 13 amino acids. J lost 7 bases, V lost 6 bases, and 4 bases had no gene match. What the recovered Cohort 3 donors had was two negative PCRs, clearance, or symptom resolution. Sample: PBMCs or T cells enriched from blood (not recorded which). J is TRBJ1-5 and V is TRBV6-5; 9 positions agree with TRBD1. The sequence was collected from a man between 40 and 49 years old who had recovered from COVID-19. Here the CDR3 DNA reads TGTGCCAGCAGCACAGGGGGCGGGCAGCCCCAGCATTTT. This encodes CASSTGGGQPQHF.